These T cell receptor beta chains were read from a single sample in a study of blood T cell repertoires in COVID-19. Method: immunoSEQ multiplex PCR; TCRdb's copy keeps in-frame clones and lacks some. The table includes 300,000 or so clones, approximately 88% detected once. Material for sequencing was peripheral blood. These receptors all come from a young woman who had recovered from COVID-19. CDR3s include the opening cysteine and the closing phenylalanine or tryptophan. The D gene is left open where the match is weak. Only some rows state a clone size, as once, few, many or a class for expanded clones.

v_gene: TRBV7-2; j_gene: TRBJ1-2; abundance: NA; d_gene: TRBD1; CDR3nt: TGTGCCAGCAGCTTAACAGGGGATTGGGGCTACACCTTC; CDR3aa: CASSLTGDWGYTF
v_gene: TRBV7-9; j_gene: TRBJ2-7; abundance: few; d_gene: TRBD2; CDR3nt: TGTGCCAGCAGCTTGACTAGCGGGGCCTTGGGCGGGGAGCAGTACTTC; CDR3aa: CASSLTSGALGGEQYF
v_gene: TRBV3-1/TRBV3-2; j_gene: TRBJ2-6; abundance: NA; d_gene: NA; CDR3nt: TGTGCCAGCAGCCAGTTTGGCAGGGACTCTAGCTCTGGGGCCAACGTCCTGACTTTC; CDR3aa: CASSQFGRDSSSGANVLTF
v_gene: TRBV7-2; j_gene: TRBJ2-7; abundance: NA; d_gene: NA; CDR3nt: TGTGCCAGCAGCGCCCGGTCCGGACAGCGATACGAGCAGTACTTC; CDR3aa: CASSARSGQRYEQYF
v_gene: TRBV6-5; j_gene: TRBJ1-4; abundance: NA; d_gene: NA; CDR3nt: TGTGCCAGCAGTTTGGACATGTCGGGTGAAAAACTGTTTTTT; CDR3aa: CASSLDMSGEKLFF
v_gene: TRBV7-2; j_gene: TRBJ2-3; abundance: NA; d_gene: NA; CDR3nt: TGTGCCAGCAGCCCCTGGAGGGACAGTCTCACAGATACGCAGTATTTT; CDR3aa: CASSPWRDSLTDTQYF
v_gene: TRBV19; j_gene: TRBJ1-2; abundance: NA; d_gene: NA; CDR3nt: TGTGCCAGTAGTATAGATTCCCAGGTCGGCTACACCTTC; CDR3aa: CASSIDSQVGYTF
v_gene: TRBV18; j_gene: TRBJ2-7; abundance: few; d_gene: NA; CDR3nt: TGTGCCAGCTCACCAGCTCTAGCCCAAGACTACGAGCAGTACTTC; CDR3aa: CASSPALAQDYEQYF
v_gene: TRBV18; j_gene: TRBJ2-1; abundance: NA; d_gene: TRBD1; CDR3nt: TGTGCCAGCTCACCTATCAGGACAGGGGGCCATGAGCAGTTCTTC; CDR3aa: CASSPIRTGGHEQFF
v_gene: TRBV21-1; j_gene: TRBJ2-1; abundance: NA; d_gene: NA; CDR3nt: TGTGCCAGCAGCAAAGATATGCTACGGCAGTTCTTC; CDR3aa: CASSKDMLRQFF
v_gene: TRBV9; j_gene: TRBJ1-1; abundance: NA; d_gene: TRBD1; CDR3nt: TGTGCCAGCAGCTCCGGGACAGGGGCGGTGCGGGCTTTCTTT; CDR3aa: CASSSGTGAVRAFF
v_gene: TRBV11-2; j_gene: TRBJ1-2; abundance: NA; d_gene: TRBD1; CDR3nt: TGTGCCAGCAGCCTCGGACAGGGCCAATCTTCCAGCTATGGCTACACCTTC; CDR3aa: CASSLGQGQSSSYGYTF
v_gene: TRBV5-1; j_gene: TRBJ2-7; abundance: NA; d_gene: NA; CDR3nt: TGCGCCAGCAGCGGGGACAACGAGCAGTACTTC; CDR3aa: CASSGDNEQYF
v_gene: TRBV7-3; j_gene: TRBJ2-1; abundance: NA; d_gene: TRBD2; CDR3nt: TGTGCCAGCAGCGGGCGGGGGAGCTCCTACAATGAGCAGTTCTTC; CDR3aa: CASSGRGSSYNEQFF
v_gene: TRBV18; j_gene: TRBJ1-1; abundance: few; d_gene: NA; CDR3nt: TGTGCCAGCTCACCGGTATACAGTGAAGCTTTCTTT; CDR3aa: CASSPVYSEAFF
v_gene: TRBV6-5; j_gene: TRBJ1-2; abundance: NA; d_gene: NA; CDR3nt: TGTGCCAGCAGTACAGACAGGCGATATGGCTACACCTTC; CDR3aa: CASSTDRRYGYTF
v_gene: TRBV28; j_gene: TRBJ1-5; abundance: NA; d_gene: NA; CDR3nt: TGTGCCAGCAGCCGTTCCGGGTCTAATCAGCCCCAGCATTTT; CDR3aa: CASSRSGSNQPQHF
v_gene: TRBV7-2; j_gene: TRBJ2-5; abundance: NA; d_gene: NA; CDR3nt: TGTGCCAGCAGCTTAGTTCTCGCCGAGTGGGAGACCCAGTACTTC; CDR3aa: CASSLVLAEWETQYF
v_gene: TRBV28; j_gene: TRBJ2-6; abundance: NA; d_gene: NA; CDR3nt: TGTGCCAGCAGTTTCGGGACTGGGCTATCTTGGAGCTCTGGGGCCAACGTCCTGACTTTC; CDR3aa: CASSFGTGLSWSSGANVLTF
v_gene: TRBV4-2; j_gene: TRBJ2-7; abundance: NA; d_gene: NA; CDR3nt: TGTGCCAGCAGCCAAGATAGGTGGAACAGGGCTGAGCAGTACTTC; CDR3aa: CASSQDRWNRAEQYF
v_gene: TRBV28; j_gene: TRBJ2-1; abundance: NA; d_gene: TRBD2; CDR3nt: TGTGCCAGCAGTCCTTCAGCGGGGGGGCCGGACAATGAGCAGTTCTTC; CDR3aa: CASSPSAGGPDNEQFF
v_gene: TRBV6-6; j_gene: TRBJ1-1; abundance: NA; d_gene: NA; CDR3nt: TGTGCCAGCAGCGACAGGAGAACTGAAGCTTTCTTT; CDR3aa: CASSDRRTEAFF
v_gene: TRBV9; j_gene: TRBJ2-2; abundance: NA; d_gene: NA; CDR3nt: TGTGCCAGCAGCGAGGACAGCAGGAACACCGGGGAGCTGTTTTTT; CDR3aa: CASSEDSRNTGELFF
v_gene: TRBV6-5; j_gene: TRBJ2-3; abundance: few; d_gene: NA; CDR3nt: TGTGCCAGCAGTAGAGATAGCACAGATACGCAGTATTTT; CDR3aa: CASSRDSTDTQYF
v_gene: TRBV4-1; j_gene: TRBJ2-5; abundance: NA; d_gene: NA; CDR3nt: TGCGCCAGCAGGCAGGGGTTTGGAGAGACCCAGTACTTC; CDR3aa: CASRQGFGETQYF
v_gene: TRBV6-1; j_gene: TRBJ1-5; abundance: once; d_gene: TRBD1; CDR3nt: TGTGCCAGCAGTGAAATCGGTGGCAGGGGGTTTAATCAGCCCCAGCATTTT; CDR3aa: CASSEIGGRGFNQPQHF
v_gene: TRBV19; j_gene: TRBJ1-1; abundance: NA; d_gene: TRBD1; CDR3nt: TGTGCCAGTGAAGCGAAAGGGGGCGGGACTGAAGCTTTCTTT; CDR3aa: CASEAKGGGTEAFF
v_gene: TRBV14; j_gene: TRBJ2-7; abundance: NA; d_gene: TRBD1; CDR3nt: TGTGCCAGCACTAAGACAGGGGAAAGGTACGAGCAGTACTTC; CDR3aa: CASTKTGERYEQYF
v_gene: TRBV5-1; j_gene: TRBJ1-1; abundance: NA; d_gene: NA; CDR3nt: TGCGCCAGCAGCTTTTCCGGGGAGGGGACTGAAGCTTTCTTT; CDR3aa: CASSFSGEGTEAFF
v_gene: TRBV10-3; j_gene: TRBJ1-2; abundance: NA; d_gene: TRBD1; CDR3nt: TGTGCCATCAGTTTTGGACAGGGCTATGGCTACACCTTC; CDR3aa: CAISFGQGYGYTF
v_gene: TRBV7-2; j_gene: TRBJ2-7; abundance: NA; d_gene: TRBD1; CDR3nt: TGTGCCAGCAGCCGCCGGACAGGGGCGGACGAGCAGTACTTC; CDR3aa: CASSRRTGADEQYF